One sample yielded the 2 T cell receptor beta chains listed below, sequenced in a study of patients and donors after allogeneic stem cell transplantation. Via MiXCR, TCRdb re-called the RT-PCR reads, giving one row per CDR3 protein. Among approximately 210,000 distinct CDR3 sequences listed, around 41% were seen once. Sequenced: blood, either unsorted or a sorted T cell fraction (not recorded which). The receptors here all came from a human donor who was either an allogeneic HSCT recipient or a stem cell or donor lymphocyte infusion donor (not recorded which). It is not recorded whose cells these are; they may come from a transplant donor.

There are a few counts of this clonotype. This chain joins TRBV5-1 and TRBJ1-1; D gene uncertain. Between the trimmed V and J ends, which lost 0 bases and 6 bases, there was a span of 9 bases. Germline loops: CDR1 SGHRS, CDR2 YFSETQ. The CDR3 is 13 amino acids. The CDR3 bases are TGCGCCAGCAGCTTGGGAGGGAGCGCTGAAGCTTTCTTT. Its translation: CASSLGGSAEAFF.

This chain links TRBV4-3 with TRBJ1-2, with TRBD1 identical over 7 bases. This CDR3 region has 18 residues. Germline loops: CDR1 LGHNA, CDR2 YSLEER. Trimming at V came to 0 bases and at J to 1 base, leaving 11 bases not matched to a gene. CDR3 region: CASSQDFQGQYYNYGYTF. The CDR3 DNA reads as TGCGCCAGCAGCCAAGATTTTCAGGGACAGTACTATAACTATGGCTACACCTTC.